The clone carrying this TCR beta chain was detected a few times. This record comes from a study of shared clonotypes between healthy human individuals. Some clones are missing from TCRdb's copy, which holds only in-frame ones; the method was immunoSEQ multiplex PCR. The sample shows about 1 million clones, around 74% of them seen only once. The receptor's source is a young man in good health. The sequencing sample was made of memory CD4+ T cells sorted from blood. Described subset: CD45RA-negative fraction.

CDR3 bases: TGTGCCAGTTGGGGGCAGAAGAACACTGAAGCTTTCTTT. Amino acids: CASWGQKNTEAFF. This chain links TRBV19 with TRBJ1-1, with D maybe TRBD1 (6 bases). CDR3 length: 13 residues. The V and J ends lost 8 bases and 1 base respectively, with 11 bases between them. From germline, CDR1 is LNHDA and CDR2 SQIVND (reference sequence). The full variable domain, completed using reference TRBV19 and TRBJ1-1, is DGGITQSPKYLFRKEGQNVTLSCEQNLNHDAMYWYRQDPGQGLRLIYYSQIVNDFQKGDIAEGYSVSREKKESFPLTVTSAQKNPTAFYLCASWGQKNTEAFFGQGTRLTVV.